This paragraph covers one TCR beta chain sequence. The CDR3 is 16 residues long. V shed 2 bases and J shed 0 bases, with 14 bases lying between them. Germline-derived CDR1 and CDR2 are SGHRS and YFSETQ. Only in-frame clones appear in the TCRdb table, and some are missing; sequencing was by immunoSEQ multiplex PCR. The repertoire includes about 75,000 clones, about 90% of them detected once, and over 0.8% sits in the top ten. This sample was included in a study of T cell changes during pregnancy in multiple sclerosis. The sample consisted of peripheral blood, taken in the first trimester of pregnancy. The clonotype comes from a female donor in good health, enrolled as a control in a pregnancy study. The chain is built from TRBV5-1 and TRBJ1-1, with unresolved D. The CDR3 reads CASSLQTGGLNTEAFF. CDR3 bases: TGCGCCAGCAGCTTACAAACCGGCGGGCTGAACACTGAAGCTTTCTTT.